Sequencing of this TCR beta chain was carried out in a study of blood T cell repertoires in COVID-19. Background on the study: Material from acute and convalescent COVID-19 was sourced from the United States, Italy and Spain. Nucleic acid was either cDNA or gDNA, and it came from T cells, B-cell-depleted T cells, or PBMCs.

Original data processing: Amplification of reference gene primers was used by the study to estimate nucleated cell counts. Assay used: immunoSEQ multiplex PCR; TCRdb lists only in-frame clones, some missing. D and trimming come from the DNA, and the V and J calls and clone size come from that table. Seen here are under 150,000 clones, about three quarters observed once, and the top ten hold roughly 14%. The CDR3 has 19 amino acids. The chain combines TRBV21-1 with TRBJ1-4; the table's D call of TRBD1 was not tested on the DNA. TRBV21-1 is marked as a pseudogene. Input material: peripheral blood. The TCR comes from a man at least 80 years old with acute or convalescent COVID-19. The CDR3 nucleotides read TGTGCCAGCAGCCGAAAGGCACGGGACAGGGGGTGTGTGACTGAAAAACTGTTTTTT. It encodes CASSRKARDRGCVTEKLFF.